The 25 T cell receptor beta chains reported below all come from one sample, sequenced in a study of blood T cell repertoires in COVID-19. Profiling relied on immunoSEQ multiplex PCR, and the TCRdb table lists in-frame clones only, not all of them. The sample yields under 250,000 clones, roughly 81% seen once. The sample taken for sequencing was peripheral blood. These receptors originate from a man between 45 and 60 years old with acute or convalescent COVID-19.

This clone was counted a single time. The V gene is TRBV27, the J gene TRBJ1-1, with TRBD1 matching over 9 bases. The CDR3 has 14 amino acids. V shed 6 bases and J 3 bases; nucleotides not matched to a gene: 5. Germline loops: CDR1 MNHEY, CDR2 SMNVEV (reference sequence). CDR3 coding DNA: TGTGCCAGCAGGGGGACAGGGAGTCACACTGAAGCTTTCTTT. Protein product: CASRGTGSHTEAFF.

The chain recombines TRBV11-2 with TRBJ2-7, with D possibly TRBD2 on 5 matching bases. CDR1 SGHAT and CDR2 FQNNGV come from the germline V gene. This CDR3 has 12 amino acids. V shed 0 bases and J shed 12 bases, with 12 bases lying between them. The CDR3 nucleotides read TGTGCCAGCAGCTTAGATCGGAGGCATCTGTACTTC. Its protein product is CASSLDRRHLYF.

The V call is TRBV7-6, the J call TRBJ1-2, with a weak D call TRBD1 (5 bases). Germline CDR1 reads SGHVS; CDR2 reads FNYEAQ. CDR3 length: 14 residues. Trimming shortened V by 1 base and J by 8 bases, and 14 bases separated the two germline ends. The CDR3 reads CASSLDQGFRGYTF. CDR3 DNA: TGTGCCAGCAGCTTAGATCAGGGTTTTCGGGGCTACACCTTC.

This chain uses TRBV19 with TRBJ1-1, with 9 bases aligning to TRBD1. This CDR3 comprises 14 residues. V lost 6 bases, J lost 4 bases, and 6 bases stayed unmatched. CDR1 and CDR2 (germline): LNHDA, SQIVND (reference sequence). This CDR3 reads CASRYGQGTTEAFF. Written as DNA, the CDR3 is TGTGCCAGTAGGTACGGACAGGGGACCACTGAAGCTTTCTTT.

This clone was recorded only once. This rearrangement joins TRBV5-1 to TRBJ2-6; a possible D gene is TRBD1 (5 bases). Trimming took 6 bases from V and 1 from J, leaving 17 bases between them. Germline V gene data show CDR1 as SGHRS and CDR2 as YFSETQ. The CDR3 runs to 17 residues. The CDR3 sequence is CASNLALTGSGANVLTF. CDR3 DNA: TGCGCCAGCAACCTGGCCCTAACAGGATCTGGGGCCAACGTCCTGACTTTC.

V usage is TRBV6-5 and J usage is TRBJ1-6; no firm D call. The CDR3 length is 12 residues. The ends were cut back, 2 bases at V and 7 bases at J, with 3 bases in the middle. CDR1 MNHEY and CDR2 SVGAGI come from the germline V gene. CDR3 nucleotides: TGTGCCAGCAGTTACCGGAATTCACCCCTCCACTTT. This encodes CASSYRNSPLHF.

The chain carries TRBV29-1 and TRBJ2-7, with D possibly matching TRBD2 (6 bases). This CDR3 spans 15 amino acids. CDR1 and CDR2 (germline): SQVTM, ANQGSEA. The CDR3 DNA reads TGCAGATTCCTGGAGGGCGGAGCAAGCTCCTACGAGCAGTACTTC. Its protein product is CRFLEGGASSYEQYF.

This rearrangement joins TRBV9 to TRBJ1-6, with TRBD1 matching 9 bases. CDR3 length: 17 residues. Trimming cost V 3 bases and J 0 bases; bases outside gene matches: 4. CDR1 SGDLS and CDR2 YYNGEE come from the germline V gene. Here the CDR3 reads CASSGDRASSYNSPLHF. CDR3 DNA: TGTGCCAGCAGCGGGGACAGGGCTAGCTCCTATAATTCACCCCTCCACTTT.

The rearrangement joins TRBV9 to TRBJ1-5; 10 nucleotides align to TRBD1. This CDR3 is 16 amino acids long. The junction had 10 bases not matched to a gene; V was cut back by 3 bases and J by 7 bases. Germline CDR1 reads SGDLS; CDR2 reads YYNGEE. The CDR3 region is CASSADRGRDQQPQHF. The CDR3 nucleotides read TGTGCCAGCAGCGCCGACAGGGGGCGCGATCAACAGCCCCAGCATTTT.

The chain couples TRBV11-2 to TRBJ1-6; D may be TRBD1 (6 bases). V was clipped by 5 bases and J by 7 bases, with 15 bases between them. CDR3 length: 15 residues. Germline CDR1 reads SGHAT; CDR2 reads FQNNGV. CDR3 amino acids: CASSVTGLVNSPLHF. CDR3 coding DNA: TGTGCCAGCAGCGTGACAGGACTCGTAAATTCACCCCTCCACTTT.

The chain joins TRBV2 to TRBJ2-6; TRBD1 is a possible D gene (5 bases). V shed 6 bases and J shed 0 bases, with 9 bases lying between them. Germline CDR1 reads SNHLY; CDR2 reads FYNNEI. CDR3 length equals 15 residues. The DNA for the CDR3 is TGTGCCAGCAGACAGGAGTACTCTGGGGCCAACGTCCTGACTTTC. Translating it yields CASRQEYSGANVLTF.

This rearrangement joins TRBV2 to TRBJ2-7, with D possibly TRBD1 on 6 matching bases. Trimming cost V 5 bases and J 5 bases, with 10 bases left between them. The CDR3 sequence is 12 residues long. Germline V gene sequence: CDR1 SNHLY, CDR2 FYNNEI. CDR3 sequence (DNA): TGTGCCAGCAGTCAGGGGACCCACGAGCAGTACTTC. This translates into CASSQGTHEQYF. The whole variable domain, filled in from reference TRBV2 and TRBJ2-7, reads EPEVTQTPSHQVTQMGQEVILRCVPISNHLYFYWYRQILGQKVEFLVSFYNNEISEKSEIFDDQFSVERPDGSNFTLKIRSTKLEDSAMYFCASSQGTHEQYFGPGTRLTVT.

The chain has TRBV11-3 and TRBJ2-3; TRBD1 matches 8 bases. V lost 5 bases, J lost 1 base, and 5 bases stayed unmatched. Germline assignment: CDR1 SGHNT and CDR2 YENEEA. The CDR3 sequence is 15 residues long. CDR3 sequence reads: CASSRGTGRTDTQYF. CDR3 nucleotides: TGTGCCAGCAGCCGCGGGACAGGACGCACAGATACGCAGTATTTT.

The CDR3 spells CSAWTGGEQYF. As DNA, the CDR3 is TGCAGTGCTTGGACAGGGGGCGAGCAGTACTTC. The chain employs TRBV20-1 and TRBJ2-7; 10 nucleotides match TRBD1. The CDR3 covers 11 residues. CDR1 is DFQATT and CDR2 is SNEGSKA in the germline V gene (reference sequence). V lost 5 bases and J lost 6; bases outside the gene matches: 1.

The V call is TRBV6-5, the J call TRBJ2-5; maybe TRBD1 (6 bases). V was shortened by 4 bases and J by 5 bases, with 17 bases between the two germline ends. The CDR3 runs 15 residues. The V gene's germline CDR1 is MNHEY and CDR2 SVGAGI. CDR3 residues: CASSFAQGAWETQYF. CDR3 sequence (DNA): TGTGCCAGCAGTTTTGCACAGGGAGCATGGGAGACCCAGTACTTC.

The V gene is TRBV9, the J gene TRBJ2-3; 13 positions match TRBD2. The CDR3 loop spans 17 amino acids. Germline assignment: CDR1 SGDLS and CDR2 YYNGEE. V lost 4 bases to trimming and J lost 3 bases; unmatched junction nucleotides: 8. The CDR3 sequence is CASSSRTSGSGTDTQYF. Written as DNA, the CDR3 is TGTGCCAGCAGCTCCCGGACTAGCGGGAGTGGTACAGATACGCAGTATTTT.

The gene calls are TRBV5-1 and TRBJ1-2; weak D call: TRBD1 (5 bases). The CDR3 runs to 13 residues. Germline V lookup: CDR1 SGHRS, CDR2 YFSETQ. V lost 4 bases and J 5 bases, leaving 12 bases between the germline ends. CDR3 nucleotide sequence: TGCGCCAGCAGCGACACAGGAGTATATGGCTACACCTTC. It codes for CASSDTGVYGYTF.

This clone appeared a single time. This chain connects TRBV7-8 to TRBJ1-1, with 10 bases matching TRBD1. Germline CDR1 and CDR2: SGHVS and FQNEAQ. The CDR3 has 16 residues. The V and J ends lost 8 bases and 1 base, in that order; junction bases with no gene match: 10. The CDR3 region has the DNA TGTGCCAGCGGTCAGACAGGGGGCACGGGGAACACTGAAGCTTTCTTT. Translating it yields CASGQTGGTGNTEAFF.

The V and J genes are TRBV5-1 and TRBJ2-3, with D possibly matching TRBD1 (5 bases). Germline V CDR1 and CDR2: SGHRS, YFSETQ. This CDR3 spans 17 amino acids. The germline V and J ends were trimmed by 4 bases and 1 base, with 19 bases remaining between them. The CDR3 region is CASSPTSRVGGTDTQYF. As DNA, the CDR3 is TGCGCCAGCAGCCCAACGTCCAGGGTTGGGGGCACAGATACGCAGTATTTT. The full variable domain, its missing parts supplied by reference TRBV5-1 and TRBJ2-3, is KAGVTQTPRYLIKTRGQQVTLSCSPISGHRSVSWYQQTPGQGLQFLFEYFSETQRNKGNFPGRFSGRQFSNSRSEMNVSTLELGDSALYLCASSPTSRVGGTDTQYFGPGTRLTVL.

This chain connects TRBV27 to TRBJ2-7, with D tentatively TRBD2 (6 bases). V was cut by 0 bases and J by 0 bases, with 9 bases left in between. The germline V gene encodes CDR1 MNHEY and CDR2 SMNVEV (reference sequence). This CDR3 is built from 15 residues. Written as DNA, the CDR3 is TGTGCCAGCAGTTTATCAGCCGGGGGCTCCTACGAGCAGTACTTC. Its translation: CASSLSAGGSYEQYF.

V usage is TRBV28 and J usage is TRBJ2-7, with TRBD1 matching over 11 bases. The CDR3 runs to 14 residues. Per germline, CDR1 MDHEN and CDR2 SYDVKM. Germline trimming cut 6 bases from V and 4 bases from J; bases unmatched to any gene: 5. CDR3 residues: CASSTGQGVYEQYF. The CDR3 DNA reads as TGTGCCAGCAGCACGGGACAGGGGGTATACGAGCAGTACTTC.

The chain has TRBV5-3 and TRBJ1-4; TRBD1 might be the D (6 bases). TRBV5-3 counts as an open reading frame of uncertain function. This CDR3 comprises 15 residues. The germline V and J ends were trimmed by 4 bases and 6 bases, with 16 bases remaining between them. DNA of the CDR3: TGTGCCAGAAGCCAAAATGACAGGCTTTATGAAAAACTGTTTTTT. Its protein product is CARSQNDRLYEKLFF.

The chain combines TRBV7-9 with TRBJ2-7; D might be TRBD1 (5 bases). From germline, CDR1 is SEHNR and CDR2 FQNEAQ (reference sequence). Trimming removed 1 base from V and 4 bases from J, with 14 bases in between. CDR3 length: 15 amino acids. The CDR3 loop is CASSLERGGLYEQYF. The CDR3 DNA sequence: TGTGCCAGCAGCTTAGAAAGGGGTGGGTTATACGAGCAGTACTTC. Filled out from reference TRBV7-9 and TRBJ2-7, the complete variable domain reads DTGVSQNPRHKITKRGQNVTFRCDPISEHNRLYWYRQTLGQGPEFLTYFQNEAQLEKSRLLSDRFSAERPKGSFSTLEIQRTEQGDSAMYLCASSLERGGLYEQYFGPGTRLTVT.

The chain couples TRBV19 to TRBJ2-1, with TRBD1 as a possible D gene (6 bases). This CDR3 is 14 amino acids long. Looked up from germline, CDR1 is LNHDA and CDR2 is SQIVND (reference sequence). The V gene lost 6 bases and the J gene lost 5 bases, with 14 bases spanning the gap. CDR3 DNA: TGTGCCAGTAGCCAGGGGATCGCTAACAATGAGCAGTTCTTC. This gives the protein CASSQGIANNEQFF.

The chain combines TRBV5-1 with TRBJ2-1; a possible D gene is TRBD1 (5 bases). V dropped 5 bases and J dropped 7 bases, with 13 bases sitting between them. CDR3 length: 13 residues. CDR1 and CDR2 (germline): SGHRS, YFSETQ. The CDR3 DNA reads as TGCGCCAGCAGTCGATTACAGGATAATGAGCAGTTCTTC. It yields the protein CASSRLQDNEQFF.